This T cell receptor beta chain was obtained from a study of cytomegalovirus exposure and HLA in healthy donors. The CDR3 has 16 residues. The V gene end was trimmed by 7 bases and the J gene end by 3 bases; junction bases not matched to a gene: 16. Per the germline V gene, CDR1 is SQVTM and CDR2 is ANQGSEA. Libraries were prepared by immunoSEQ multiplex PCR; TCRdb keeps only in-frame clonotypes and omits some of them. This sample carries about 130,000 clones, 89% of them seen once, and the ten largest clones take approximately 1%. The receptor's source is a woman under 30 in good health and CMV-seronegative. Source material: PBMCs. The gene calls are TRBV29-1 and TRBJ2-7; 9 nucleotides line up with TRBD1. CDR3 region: CSAKDPGTGKSYEQYF. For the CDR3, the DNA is TGCAGCGCCAAGGATCCCGGGACAGGGAAGAGCTACGAGCAGTACTTC.